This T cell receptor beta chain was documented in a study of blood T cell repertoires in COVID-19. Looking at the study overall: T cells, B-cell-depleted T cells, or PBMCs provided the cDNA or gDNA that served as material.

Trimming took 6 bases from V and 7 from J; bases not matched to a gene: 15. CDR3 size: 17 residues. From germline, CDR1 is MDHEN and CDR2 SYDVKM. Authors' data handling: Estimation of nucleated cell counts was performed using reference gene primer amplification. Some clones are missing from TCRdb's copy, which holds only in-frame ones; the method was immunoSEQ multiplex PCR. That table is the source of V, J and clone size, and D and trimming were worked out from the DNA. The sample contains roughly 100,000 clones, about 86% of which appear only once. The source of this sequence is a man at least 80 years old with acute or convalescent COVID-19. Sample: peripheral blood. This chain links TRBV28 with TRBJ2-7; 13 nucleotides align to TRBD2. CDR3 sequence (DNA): TGTGCCAGCAGAAATTTCCCCGGACTAGCGGGAGTGTGGGAGCAGTACTTC. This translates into CASRNFPGLAGVWEQYF.